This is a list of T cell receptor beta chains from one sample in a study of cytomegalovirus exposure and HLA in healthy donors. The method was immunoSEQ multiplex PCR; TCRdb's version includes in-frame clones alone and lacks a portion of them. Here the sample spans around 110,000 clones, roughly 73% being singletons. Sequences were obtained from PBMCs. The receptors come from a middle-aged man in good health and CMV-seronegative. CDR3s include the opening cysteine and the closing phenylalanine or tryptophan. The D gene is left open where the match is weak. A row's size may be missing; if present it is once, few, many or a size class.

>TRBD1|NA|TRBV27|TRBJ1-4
TGTGCCAGCAGTTTACTGGGACAGGGCGCTGAAAAACTGTTTTTT
CASSLLGQGAEKLFF
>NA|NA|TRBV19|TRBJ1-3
TGTGCCAGTAGAGAGGGCAGACTCTCTGGAAACACCATATATTTT
CASREGRLSGNTIYF
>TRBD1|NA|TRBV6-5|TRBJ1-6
TGTGCCAGCAGTACAACAGGGGCCGACAATTCACCCCTCCACTTT
CASSTTGADNSPLHF
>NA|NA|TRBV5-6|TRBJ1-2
TGTGCCAGCAGCTTGGATAGGGGCTATGGCTACACCTTC
CASSLDRGYGYTF
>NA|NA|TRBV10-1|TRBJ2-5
TGCGCCAGCAGTGCCAGCCCAGGGGAGACCCAGTACTTC
CASSASPGETQYF
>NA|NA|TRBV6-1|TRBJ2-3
TGTGCCAGCAGTGTCAGGGGCTGGCCAGATACGCAGTATTTT
CASSVRGWPDTQYF
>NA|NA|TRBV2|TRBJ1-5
TGTGCCAGCAGCCTTACAGGGAGCAATCAGCCCCAGCATTTT
CASSLTGSNQPQHF
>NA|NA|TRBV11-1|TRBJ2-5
TGTGCCAGCAGCCCAAGGGGGGGAAGGCAGACCCAGTACTTC
CASSPRGGRQTQYF
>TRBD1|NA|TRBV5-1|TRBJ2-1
TGCGCCAGCAGCTCCCAAAGAGGACAGGGCGGAAGGAATGAGCAGTTCTTC
CASSSQRGQGGRNEQFF
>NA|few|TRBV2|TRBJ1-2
TGTGCCATGCGACAGGACCAATACTATGGCTACACCTTC
CAMRQDQYYGYTF
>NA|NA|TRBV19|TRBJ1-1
TGTGCCAGTAGTATACCCGGGAAGAACACTGAAGCTTTCTTT
CASSIPGKNTEAFF
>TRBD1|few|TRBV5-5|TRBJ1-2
TGTGCCAGCAGGTCGGGACAGGGGGCTGTCGATGGCTACACCTTC
CASRSGQGAVDGYTF
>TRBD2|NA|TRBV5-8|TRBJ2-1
TGTGCCAGCAGCTTGGGGACTAGTCCCTACAATGAGCAGTTCTTC
CASSLGTSPYNEQFF
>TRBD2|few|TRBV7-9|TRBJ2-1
TGTGCCAGCAGCCCCACTAGCGGGGCCGAAGATGAGCAGTTCTTC
CASSPTSGAEDEQFF
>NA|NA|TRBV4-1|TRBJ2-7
TGCGCCAGCAGCCAGGAGACTACTACTTTTTCCTACGAGCAGTACTTC
CASSQETTTFSYEQYF
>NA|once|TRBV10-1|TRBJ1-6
TGCGCCAGCTATGATTCACCCCTCCACTTT
CASYDSPLHF
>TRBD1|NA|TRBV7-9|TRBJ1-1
TGTGCCAGCAGCATCGACAGGGCAGGAACTGAAGCTTTCTTT
CASSIDRAGTEAFF
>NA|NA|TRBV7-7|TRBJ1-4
TGTGCCAGCAGCCCCGGCGGTGCTAATGAAAAACTGTTTTTT
CASSPGGANEKLFF
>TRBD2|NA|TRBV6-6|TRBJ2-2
TGTGCCAGCAGTTACTCTAGCGGGGGGGTCGGGGAGCTGTTTTTT
CASSYSSGGVGELFF
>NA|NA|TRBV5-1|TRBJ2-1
TGCGCCAGCAGCTTGGGATTCGCAGGGTCCTACAATGAGCAGTTCTTC
CASSLGFAGSYNEQFF
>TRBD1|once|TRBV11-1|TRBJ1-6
TGTGCCAGCAGCTTCCACCGGACAGGGGTGCTTTCACCCCTCCACTTT
CASSFHRTGVLSPLHF
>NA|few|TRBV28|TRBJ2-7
TGTGCCAGCAGTCGCAGCCTACAGGGAACCTACGAGCAGTACTTC
CASSRSLQGTYEQYF
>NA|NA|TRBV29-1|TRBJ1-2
TGCAGCGTTTCCCATACCGGCGGGACGAAGTCGCGAGGCTACACCTTC
CSVSHTGGTKSRGYTF
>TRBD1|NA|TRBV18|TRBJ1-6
TGTGCCAGCTCACCCCGCGCGCAGGGGGTTTCACCCCTCCACTTT
CASSPRAQGVSPLHF
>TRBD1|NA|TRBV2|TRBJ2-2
TGTGCCAGCATCGAGTCAGGGGGCTTGGGGACCGGGGAGCTGTTTTTT
CASIESGGLGTGELFF
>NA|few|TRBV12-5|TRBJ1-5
TGTGCTAGTGGTTTGGTATGGAGGGGCGGTCTATCCAGAGAGTCTTATAGCAATCAGCCCCAGCATTTT
CASGLVWRGGLSRESYSNQPQHF
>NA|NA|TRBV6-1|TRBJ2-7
TGTGCCATGGGGGGCTCCTACGAGCAGTACTTC
CAMGGSYEQYF
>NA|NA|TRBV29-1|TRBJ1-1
TGCAGCGTTTCATTGGGGGGCACTGAAGCTTTCTTT
CSVSLGGTEAFF
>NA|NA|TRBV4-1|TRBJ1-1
TGCGCCAGCAGCCGCCGGCCCGACCGAGGCACTGAAGCTTTCTTT
CASSRRPDRGTEAFF
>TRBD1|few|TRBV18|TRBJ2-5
TGTGCCAGCTCACCACAAGGGACAGGGCCAAGAGAGACCCAGTACTTC
CASSPQGTGPRETQYF
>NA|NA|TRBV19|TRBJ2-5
TGTGCCAGTAGTATCGGGGGGCCGGAGAGGCCCCAAGAGACCCAGTACTTC
CASSIGGPERPQETQYF
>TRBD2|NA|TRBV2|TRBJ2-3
TGTGCCAGCAGTCATAGCGGGGGCATTTCGTCAGATACGCAGTATTTT
CASSHSGGISSDTQYF
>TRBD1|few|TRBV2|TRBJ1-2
TGTGCCAGCAGTATCGACAGGGCTTATGATGGCTACACCTTC
CASSIDRAYDGYTF
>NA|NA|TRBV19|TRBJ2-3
TGTGCCAGTAGTCCCCGGGGGGCGGGGAATGGGGGAGATACGCAGTATTTT
CASSPRGAGNGGDTQYF
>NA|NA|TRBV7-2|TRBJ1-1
TGTGCCAGCAGCCCTAGCGGGCGGGGGAACACTGAAGCTTTCTTT
CASSPSGRGNTEAFF
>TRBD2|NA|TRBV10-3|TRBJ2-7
TGTGCCGTGCCAGCGGCTAGCGGGGGCAGAGATGGGGTCTACGAGCAGTACTTC
CAVPAASGGRDGVYEQYF
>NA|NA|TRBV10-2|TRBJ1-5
TGCGCCAGCAGTGAGTCGATGGCCAATCAGCCCCAGCATTTT
CASSESMANQPQHF
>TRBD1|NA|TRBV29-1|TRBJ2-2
TGCAGCGGAGGGGGCTGGGACACCGGGGAGCTGTTTTTT
CSGGGWDTGELFF
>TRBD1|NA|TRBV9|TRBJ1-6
TGTGCCAGCAGCGATGGGGACAGGAGGAATAATTCACCCCTCCACTTT
CASSDGDRRNNSPLHF
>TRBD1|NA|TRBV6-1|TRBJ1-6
TGTGCCAGCACTCCATCCGGGACAGGGAATTCACCCCTCCACTTT
CASTPSGTGNSPLHF
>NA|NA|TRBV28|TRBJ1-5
TGTGCCAGCAGTTTACTCGGACCGGACTCGCCCCAGCATTTT
CASSLLGPDSPQHF
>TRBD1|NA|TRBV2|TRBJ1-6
TGTGCCAGCAGGGGACAGGGGGCTGGTAATTCACCCCTCCACTTT
CASRGQGAGNSPLHF
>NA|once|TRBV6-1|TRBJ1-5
TGTGCCAGCAGTGACGAGGCGGGGGGGCCGCATCAGCCCCAGCATTTT
CASSDEAGGPHQPQHF
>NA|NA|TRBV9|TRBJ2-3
TGTGCCAGCAGCGTAGGGAGAGGACAGAGCACAGATACGCAGTATTTT
CASSVGRGQSTDTQYF
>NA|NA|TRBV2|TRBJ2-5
TGTGCCAGCGGGAGTAGCCGGGGGGAGACCCAGTACTTC
CASGSSRGETQYF
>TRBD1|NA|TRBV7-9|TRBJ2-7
TGTGCCAGCAGCTCAGCCTCCGGGACAGGTGACTACGAGCAGTACTTC
CASSSASGTGDYEQYF
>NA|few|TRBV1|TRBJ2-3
TGCACCAGCAGTAAAAGACCCATTCTGGAGTGTGGCGACCTTACGCAGTATTTT
CTSSKRPILECGDLTQYF
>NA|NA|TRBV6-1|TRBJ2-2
TGTGCCAGCAACGGGCAGGGGCGAACCGGGGAGCTGTTTTTT
CASNGQGRTGELFF
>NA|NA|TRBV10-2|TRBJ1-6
TGCGCCAGCAGGGACCAGGGAAGCTCCTATAATTCACCCCTCCACTTT
CASRDQGSSYNSPLHF
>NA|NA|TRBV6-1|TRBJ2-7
TGTGCCAGCAGTGATTACTACGAGCAGTACTTC
CASSDYYEQYF
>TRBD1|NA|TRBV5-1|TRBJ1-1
TGCGCCAGCAGCGCCCGACAGGGGGGAGGTAGCACTGAAGCTTTCTTT
CASSARQGGGSTEAFF